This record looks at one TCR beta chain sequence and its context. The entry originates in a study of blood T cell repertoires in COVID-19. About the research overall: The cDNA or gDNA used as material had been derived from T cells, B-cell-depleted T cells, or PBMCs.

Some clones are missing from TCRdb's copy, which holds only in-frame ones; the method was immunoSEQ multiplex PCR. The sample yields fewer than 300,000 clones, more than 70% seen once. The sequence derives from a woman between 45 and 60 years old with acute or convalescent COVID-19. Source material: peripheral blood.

The CDR3 sequence is CASSQDPAGGQEKLFF. The CDR3 DNA sequence: TGCGCCAGCAGCCAAGATCCGGCAGGGGGTCAGGAAAAACTGTTTTTT. The chain combines TRBV4-1 with TRBJ1-4; 7 nucleotides line up with TRBD1. From germline, CDR1 is MGHRA and CDR2 YSYEKL. Trimming at V came to 0 bases and at J to 8 bases, leaving 9 bases not matched to a gene. CDR3 length: 16 residues.